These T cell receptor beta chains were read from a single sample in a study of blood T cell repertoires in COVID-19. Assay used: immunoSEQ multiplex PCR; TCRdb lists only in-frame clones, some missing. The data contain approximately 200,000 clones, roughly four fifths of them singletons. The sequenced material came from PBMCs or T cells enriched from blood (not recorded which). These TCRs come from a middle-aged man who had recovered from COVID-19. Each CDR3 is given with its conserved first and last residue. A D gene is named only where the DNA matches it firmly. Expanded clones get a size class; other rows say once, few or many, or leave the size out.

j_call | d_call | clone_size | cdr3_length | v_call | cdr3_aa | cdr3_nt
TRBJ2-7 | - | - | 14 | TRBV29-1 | CSVEDRQGSTKQYF | TGCAGCGTTGAAGATCGTCAGGGAAGTACGAAGCAGTACTTC
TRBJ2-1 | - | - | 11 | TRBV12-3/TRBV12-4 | CASSWGVQQFF | TGTGCCAGCAGTTGGGGGGTTCAGCAGTTCTTC
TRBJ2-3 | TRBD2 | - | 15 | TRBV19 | CASSIILAGADTQYF | TGTGCCAGTAGTATAATACTAGCGGGAGCAGATACGCAGTATTTT
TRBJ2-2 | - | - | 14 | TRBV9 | CASSSSPYTGELFF | TGTGCCAGCAGCTCTAGCCCCTATACCGGGGAGCTGTTTTTT
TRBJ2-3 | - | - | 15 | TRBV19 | CASSPRFVRTDTQYF | TGTGCCAGTAGTCCCCGCTTCGTCAGAACAGATACGCAGTATTTT
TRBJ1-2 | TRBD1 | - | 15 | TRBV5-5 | CASSLGGQGGYGYTF | TGTGCCAGCAGCTTGGGAGGACAGGGGGGTTATGGCTACACCTTC
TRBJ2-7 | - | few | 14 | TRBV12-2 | CASRLKTSSYEQYF | TGTGCAAGTCGCTTAAAGACTAGCTCCTACGAGCAGTACTTC
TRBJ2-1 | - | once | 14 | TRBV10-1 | CASSPPGGWSEQFF | TGCGCCAGCAGTCCTCCCGGCGGCTGGTCTGAGCAGTTCTTC
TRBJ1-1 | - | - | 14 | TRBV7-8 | CASSLGTQNTEAFF | TGTGCCAGCAGCTTAGGGACACAAAACACTGAAGCTTTCTTT
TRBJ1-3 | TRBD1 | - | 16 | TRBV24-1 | CATSDPRDRDGNTIYF | TGTGCCACCAGTGACCCGAGGGACAGGGATGGAAACACCATATATTTT
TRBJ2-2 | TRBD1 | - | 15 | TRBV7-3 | CASSLDRGYSGELFF | TGTGCCAGCAGCTTGGACAGGGGTTACTCCGGGGAGCTGTTTTTT
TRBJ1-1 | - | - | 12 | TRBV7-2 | CASSLYSGEAFF | TGTGCCAGCAGCTTATATTCGGGGGAAGCTTTCTTT
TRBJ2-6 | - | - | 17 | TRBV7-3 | CASSSTGSDSGANVLTF | TGTGCCAGCAGCTCGACAGGCTCGGATTCTGGGGCCAACGTCCTGACTTTC
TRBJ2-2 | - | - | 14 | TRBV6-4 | CASRGHMNTGELFF | TGTGCCAGCAGGGGACACATGAACACCGGGGAGCTGTTTTTT
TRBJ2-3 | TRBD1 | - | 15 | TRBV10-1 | CASSTGTAGTDTQYF | TGCGCCAGCAGCACCGGGACAGCAGGCACAGATACGCAGTATTTT
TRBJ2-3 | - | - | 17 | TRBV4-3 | CASSQGPGPRRADTQYF | TGCGCCAGCAGCCAAGGTCCTGGCCCTCGGAGGGCAGATACGCAGTATTTT
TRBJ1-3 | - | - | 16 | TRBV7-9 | CASSPPNKRAGNTIYF | TGTGCCAGCAGCCCCCCTAACAAGAGGGCTGGAAACACCATATATTTT
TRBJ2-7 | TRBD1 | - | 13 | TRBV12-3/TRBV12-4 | CASSTGQTYEQYF | TGTGCCAGCAGTACGGGACAGACCTACGAGCAGTACTTC
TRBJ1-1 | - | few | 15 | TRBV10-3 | CAISEVGPGSTEAFF | TGTGCCATCAGTGAGGTAGGTCCGGGATCCACTGAAGCTTTCTTT
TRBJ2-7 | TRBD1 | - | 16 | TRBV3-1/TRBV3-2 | CASSQDFRQGWNEQYF | TGTGCCAGCAGCCAAGACTTCCGACAGGGCTGGAACGAGCAGTACTTC
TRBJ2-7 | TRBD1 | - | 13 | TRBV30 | CAWRGQGPLEQYF | TGTGCCTGGAGGGGACAGGGCCCCTTGGAGCAGTACTTC
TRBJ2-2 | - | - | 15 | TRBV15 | CATSSYAGITGELFF | TGTGCCACCAGCAGTTACGCGGGCATCACCGGGGAGCTGTTTTTT